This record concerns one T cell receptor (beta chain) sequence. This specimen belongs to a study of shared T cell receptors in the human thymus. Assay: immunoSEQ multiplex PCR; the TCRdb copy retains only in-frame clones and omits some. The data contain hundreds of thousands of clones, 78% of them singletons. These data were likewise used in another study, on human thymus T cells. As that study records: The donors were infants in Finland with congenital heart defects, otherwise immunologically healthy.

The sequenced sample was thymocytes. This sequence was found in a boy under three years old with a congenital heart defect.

The CDR3 DNA follows: TGTGCCAGCAGCTTAGGGGACTGTAGCTCCTACGAGCAGTACTTC. Amino acid sequence: CASSLGDCSSYEQYF. The V and J genes are TRBV7-6 and TRBJ2-7, with a possible D match to TRBD2 (6 bases). This CDR3 spans 15 amino acids. The germline V gene encodes CDR1 SGHVS and CDR2 FNYEAQ. V shed 1 base and J shed 0 bases, with 10 bases lying between them.